The present T cell receptor beta chain was sequenced within a study of a mutant IDH1 vaccine in newly diagnosed glioma. Some clones are missing from TCRdb's copy, which holds only in-frame ones; the method was immunoSEQ multiplex PCR. The sample holds tens of thousands of clones, under 90% seen once. The sample's time point: week 11, during vaccination. Topical imiquimod was applied with each vaccine dose, which held 300 ug of mutant IDH1 20-mer peptide. This clone was observed a few times. Its antigen remains unidentified. CDR1 is SGHRS, CDR2 YFSETQ, per germline. This CDR3 region has 14 residues. V was pared by 0 bases and J by 1 base, with 7 bases between.

The TCR sequence derives from a man aged 45-65 years with glioma. The sequencing used PBMCs, collected from a glioma patient whose treatment included an IDH1 peptide vaccine. This chain joins TRBV5-1 and TRBJ1-1; unclear D gene. The DNA for the CDR3 is TGCGCCAGCAGCTTGGTGGGCCCGAACACTGAAGCTTTCTTT. Protein product: CASSLVGPNTEAFF.